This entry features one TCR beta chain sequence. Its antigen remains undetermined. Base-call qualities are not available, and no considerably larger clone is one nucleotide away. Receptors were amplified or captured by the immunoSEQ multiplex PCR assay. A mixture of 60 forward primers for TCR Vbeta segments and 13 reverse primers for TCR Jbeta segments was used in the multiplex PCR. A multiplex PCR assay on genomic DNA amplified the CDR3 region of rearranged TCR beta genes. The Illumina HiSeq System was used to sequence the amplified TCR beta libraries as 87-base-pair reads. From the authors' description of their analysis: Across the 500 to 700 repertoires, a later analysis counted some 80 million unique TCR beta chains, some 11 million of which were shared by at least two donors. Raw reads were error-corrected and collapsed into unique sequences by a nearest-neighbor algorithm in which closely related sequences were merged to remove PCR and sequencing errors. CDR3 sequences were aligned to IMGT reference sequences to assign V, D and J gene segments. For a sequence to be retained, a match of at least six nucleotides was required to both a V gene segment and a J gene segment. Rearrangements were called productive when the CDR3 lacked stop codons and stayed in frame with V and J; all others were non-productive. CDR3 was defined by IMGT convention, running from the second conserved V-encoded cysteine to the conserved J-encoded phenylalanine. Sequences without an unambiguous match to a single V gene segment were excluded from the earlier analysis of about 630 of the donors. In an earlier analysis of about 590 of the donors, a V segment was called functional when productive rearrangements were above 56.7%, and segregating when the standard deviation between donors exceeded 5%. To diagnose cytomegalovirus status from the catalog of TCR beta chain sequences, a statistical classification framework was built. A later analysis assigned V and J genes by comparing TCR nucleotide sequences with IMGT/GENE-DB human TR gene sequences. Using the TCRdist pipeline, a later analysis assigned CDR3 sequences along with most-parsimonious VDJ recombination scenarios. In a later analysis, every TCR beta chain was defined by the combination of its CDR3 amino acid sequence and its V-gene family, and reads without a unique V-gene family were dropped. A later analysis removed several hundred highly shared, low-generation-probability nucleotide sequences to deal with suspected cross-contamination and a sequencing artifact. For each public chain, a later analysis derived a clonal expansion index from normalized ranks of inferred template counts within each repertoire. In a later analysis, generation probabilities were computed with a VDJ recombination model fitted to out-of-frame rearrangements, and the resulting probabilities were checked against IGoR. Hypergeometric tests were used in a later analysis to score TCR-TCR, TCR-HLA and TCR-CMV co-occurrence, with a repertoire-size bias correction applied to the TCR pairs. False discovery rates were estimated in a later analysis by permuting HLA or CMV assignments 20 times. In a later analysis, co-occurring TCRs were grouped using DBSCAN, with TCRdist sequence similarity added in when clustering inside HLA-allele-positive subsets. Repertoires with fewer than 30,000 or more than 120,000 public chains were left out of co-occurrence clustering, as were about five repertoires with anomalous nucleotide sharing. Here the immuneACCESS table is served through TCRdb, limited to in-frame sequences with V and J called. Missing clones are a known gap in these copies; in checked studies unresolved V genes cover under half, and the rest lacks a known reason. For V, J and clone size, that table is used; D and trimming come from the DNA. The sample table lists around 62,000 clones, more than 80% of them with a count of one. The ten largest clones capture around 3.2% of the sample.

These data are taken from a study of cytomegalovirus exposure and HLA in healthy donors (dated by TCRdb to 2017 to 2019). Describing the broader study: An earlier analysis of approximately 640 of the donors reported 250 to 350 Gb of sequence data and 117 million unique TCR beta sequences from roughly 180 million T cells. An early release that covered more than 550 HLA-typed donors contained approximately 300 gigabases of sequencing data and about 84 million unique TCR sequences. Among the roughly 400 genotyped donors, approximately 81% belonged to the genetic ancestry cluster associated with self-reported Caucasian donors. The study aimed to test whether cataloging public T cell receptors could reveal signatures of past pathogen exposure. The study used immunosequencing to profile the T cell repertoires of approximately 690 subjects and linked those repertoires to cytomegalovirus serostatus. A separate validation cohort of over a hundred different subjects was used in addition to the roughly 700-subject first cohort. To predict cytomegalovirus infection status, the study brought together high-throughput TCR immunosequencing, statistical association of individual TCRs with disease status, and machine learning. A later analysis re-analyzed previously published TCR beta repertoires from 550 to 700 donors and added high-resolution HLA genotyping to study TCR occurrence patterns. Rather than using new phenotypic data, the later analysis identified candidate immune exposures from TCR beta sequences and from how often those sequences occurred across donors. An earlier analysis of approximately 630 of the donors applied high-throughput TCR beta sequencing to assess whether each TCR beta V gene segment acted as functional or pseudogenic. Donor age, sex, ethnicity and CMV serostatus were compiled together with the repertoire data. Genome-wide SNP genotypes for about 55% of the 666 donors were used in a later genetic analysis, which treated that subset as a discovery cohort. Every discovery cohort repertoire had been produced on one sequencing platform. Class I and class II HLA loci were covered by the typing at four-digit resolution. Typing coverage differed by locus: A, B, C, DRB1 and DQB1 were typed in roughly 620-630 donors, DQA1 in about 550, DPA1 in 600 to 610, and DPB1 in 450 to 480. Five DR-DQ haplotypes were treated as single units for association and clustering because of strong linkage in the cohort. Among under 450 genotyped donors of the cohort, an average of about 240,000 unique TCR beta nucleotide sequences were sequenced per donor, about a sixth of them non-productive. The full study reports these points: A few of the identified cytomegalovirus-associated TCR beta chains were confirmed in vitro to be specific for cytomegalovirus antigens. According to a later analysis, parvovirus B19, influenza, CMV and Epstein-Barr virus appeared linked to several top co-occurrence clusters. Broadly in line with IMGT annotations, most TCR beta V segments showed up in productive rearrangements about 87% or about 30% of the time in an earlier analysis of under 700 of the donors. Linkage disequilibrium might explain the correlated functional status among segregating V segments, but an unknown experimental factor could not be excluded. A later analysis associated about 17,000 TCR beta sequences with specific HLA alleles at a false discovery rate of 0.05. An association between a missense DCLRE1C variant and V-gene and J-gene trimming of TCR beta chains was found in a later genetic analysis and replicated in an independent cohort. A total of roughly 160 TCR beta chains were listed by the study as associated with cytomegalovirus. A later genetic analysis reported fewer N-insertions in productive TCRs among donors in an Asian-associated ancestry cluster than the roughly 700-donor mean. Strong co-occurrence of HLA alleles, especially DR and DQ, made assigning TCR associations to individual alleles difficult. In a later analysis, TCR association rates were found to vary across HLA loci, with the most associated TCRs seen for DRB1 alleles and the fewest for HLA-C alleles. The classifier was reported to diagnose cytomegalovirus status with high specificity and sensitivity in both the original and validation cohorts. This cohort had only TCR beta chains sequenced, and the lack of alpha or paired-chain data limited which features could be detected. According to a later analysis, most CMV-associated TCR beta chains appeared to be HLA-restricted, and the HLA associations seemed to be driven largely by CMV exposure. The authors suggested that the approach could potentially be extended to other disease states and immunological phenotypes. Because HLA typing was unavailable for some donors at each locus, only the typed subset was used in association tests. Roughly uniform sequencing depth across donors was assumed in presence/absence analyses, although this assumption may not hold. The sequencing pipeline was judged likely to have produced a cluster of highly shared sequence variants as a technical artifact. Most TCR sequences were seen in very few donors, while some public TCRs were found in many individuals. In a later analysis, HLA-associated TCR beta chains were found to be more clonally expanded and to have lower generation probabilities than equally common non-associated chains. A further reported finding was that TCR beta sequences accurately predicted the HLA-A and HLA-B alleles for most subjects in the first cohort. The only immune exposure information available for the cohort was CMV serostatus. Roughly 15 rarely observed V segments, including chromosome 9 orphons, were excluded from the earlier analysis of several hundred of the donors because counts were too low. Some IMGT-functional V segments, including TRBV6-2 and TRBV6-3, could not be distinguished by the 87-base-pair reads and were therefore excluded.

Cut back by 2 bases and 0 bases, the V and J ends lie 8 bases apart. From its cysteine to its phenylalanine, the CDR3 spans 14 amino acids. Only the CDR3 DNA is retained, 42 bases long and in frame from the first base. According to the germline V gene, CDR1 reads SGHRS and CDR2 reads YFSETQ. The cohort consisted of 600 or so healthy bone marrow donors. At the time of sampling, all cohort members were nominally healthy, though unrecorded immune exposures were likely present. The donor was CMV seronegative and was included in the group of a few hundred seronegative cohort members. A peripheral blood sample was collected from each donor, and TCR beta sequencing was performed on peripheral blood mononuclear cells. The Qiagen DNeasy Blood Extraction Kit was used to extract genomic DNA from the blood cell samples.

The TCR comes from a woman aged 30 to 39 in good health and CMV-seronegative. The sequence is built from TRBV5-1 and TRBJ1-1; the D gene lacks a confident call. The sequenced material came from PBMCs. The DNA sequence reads TGCGCCAGCAGCTTCACTGAGATGAACACTGAAGCTTTCTTT. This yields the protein CASSFTEMNTEAFF.